Described below is a single TCR beta chain sequence and its context. Measured with immunoSEQ multiplex PCR; TCRdb has only the in-frame clones, and not every one. The data contain about 370,000 clones, over 75% of them seen just once; the ten biggest clones take up less than 1.2%. Two negative PCRs, clearance, or symptom resolution characterized the recovered Cohort 3 donors. Germline CDR1 SGHNT, CDR2 YYREEE (reference sequence). V shed 5 bases and J shed 7 bases, with 15 bases lying between them. This CDR3 is 14 amino acids long. The sample belongs to a study of blood T cell repertoires in COVID-19. Looking at the study overall: Sites across the United States, Italy and Spain contributed samples from acute and convalescent COVID-19.

Material: PBMCs or T cells enriched from blood (not recorded which). This sequence originates from a man younger than 30 who had recovered from COVID-19. The chain links TRBV5-4 to TRBJ1-4; D gene ambiguous. This chain's CDR3 is CASSSPTSGEKLFF. Written as DNA, the CDR3 is TGTGCCAGCAGTTCTCCTACATCGGGTGAAAAACTGTTTTTT.